Each of the 14 T cell receptor beta chains below was sequenced from the same sample in a study of response to subunit inactivated influenza vaccine. One entry per CDR3 protein results from TCRdb running MiXCR on the RT-PCR reads. The repertoire holds 500,000 to 600,000 distinct CDR3 sequences, with around 8% as singletons. The sample consisted of PBMCs from blood, taken 23 months after vaccination. The receptors originated from a man aged 50 to 69 who received an inactivated influenza vaccine.

The rearrangement links TRBV20-1 to TRBJ2-6, with D hard to call. V gave up 6 bases and J gave up 0 bases, with 18 bases separating them. This CDR3 spans 17 amino acids. CDR1 is DFQATT and CDR2 is SNEGSKA in the germline V gene (reference sequence). The CDR3 bases are TGCAGTGCCGCGCAGGTGCAATATAGCTCTGGGGCCAACGTCCTGACTTTC. It yields the protein CSAAQVQYSSGANVLTF.

This clonotype was observed at least ten times. The chain uses TRBV20-1 and TRBJ2-1; D is possibly TRBD2 (5 bases). The CDR3 contains 14 residues. V lost 2 bases to trimming and J lost 8 bases, with 16 bases between them. Germline CDR1 reads DFQATT; CDR2 reads SNEGSKA (reference sequence). The CDR3 is CSARRASPRDEQFF. The CDR3 nucleotides are TGCAGTGCTAGAAGGGCTAGCCCAAGAGATGAGCAGTTCTTC.

The chain links TRBV6-1 to TRBJ2-1; 7 nucleotides match TRBD1. The CDR3 sequence is 15 residues long. The germline gives CDR1 MNHNS, CDR2 SASEGT. The V segment lost 5 bases and the J segment 9 bases; nucleotides outside the gene matches: 13. This CDR3 reads CASSLDKTGWSEQFF. CDR3 nucleotides: TGTGCCAGCAGTCTTGATAAGACAGGGTGGAGTGAGCAGTTCTTC.

This clonotype was detected many times. The chain recombines TRBV14 with TRBJ1-5; 9 nucleotides match TRBD1. CDR3 size: 16 residues. Per the germline V gene, CDR1 is SGHDN and CDR2 is FVKESK. V dropped 3 bases and J dropped 2; count of bases not matched to a gene: 5. The CDR3: CASSQGDRVGNQPQHF. CDR3 sequence (DNA): TGTGCCAGCAGCCAGGGGGACAGGGTCGGCAATCAGCCCCAGCATTTT.

This clonotype was detected a few times. This rearrangement joins TRBV28 to TRBJ2-5; possibly TRBD1 for D (5 bases). The V end was cut by 11 bases, the J end by 2 bases, with 18 bases between. CDR3 length: 14 amino acids. Germline V CDR1 and CDR2: MDHEN, SYDVKM. The CDR3 here is CASSPADTQETQYF. The CDR3, as DNA: TGTGCCTCCTCCCCCGCGGACACTCAAGAGACCCAGTACTTC.

This chain uses TRBV7-8 with TRBJ2-7; 9 bases line up with TRBD1. Germline trimming cut 5 bases from V and 5 bases from J; bases unmatched to any gene: 10. The length of the CDR3 is 15 residues. Per the germline V gene, CDR1 is SGHVS and CDR2 is FQNEAQ. The CDR3 coding sequence is TGTGCCAGCAGCGCCGAACAGGGGGCGGTGAACGAGCAGTACTTC. As protein: CASSAEQGAVNEQYF.

This clonotype has a count of ten or more. This chain uses TRBV5-1 with TRBJ1-1; no reliable D call. CDR1 is SGHRS, CDR2 YFSETQ, per germline. The ends were cut back, 4 bases at V and 3 bases at J, with 10 bases in the middle. The CDR3 contains 13 residues. The CDR3 is CASSPTGDTEAFF. CDR3 coding DNA: TGCGCCAGCAGCCCTACTGGGGACACTGAAGCTTTCTTT. Full variable domain (remainder filled in from reference TRBV5-1 and TRBJ1-1): KAGVTQTPRYLIKTRGQQVTLSCSPISGHRSVSWYQQTPGQGLQFLFEYFSETQRNKGNFPGRFSGRQFSNSRSEMNVSTLELGDSALYLCASSPTGDTEAFFGQGTRLTVV.

This chain joins TRBV5-1 and TRBJ2-7; D possibly corresponds to TRBD2 (5 bases). Germline V lookup: CDR1 SGHRS, CDR2 YFSETQ. The CDR3 consists of 13 residues. The germline V and J ends were trimmed by 5 bases and 4 bases, with 13 bases remaining between them. The CDR3: CASRNQEVYEQYF. The CDR3 region has the DNA TGCGCCAGCAGGAATCAGGAGGTGTACGAGCAGTACTTC.

This clonotype was found a few times. J is TRBJ1-6 and V is TRBV4-2, with a weak D call TRBD1 (5 bases). CDR3 length: 15 amino acids. V lost 4 bases and J 2 bases, leaving 9 bases between the germline ends. Germline lookup yields CDR1 LGHNA and CDR2 YNFKEQ. The CDR3 sequence is CASSRRGTYNSPLHF. The DNA for the CDR3 is TGTGCCAGCAGCCGCCGGGGGACCTATAATTCACCCCTCCACTTT.

This clonotype occurred many times. V and J are TRBV11-2 and TRBJ2-1; 8 bases are a match to TRBD2. This CDR3 has 15 amino acids. Unmatched junction bases numbered 7, after V lost 3 bases and J lost 6 bases. The germline gives CDR1 SGHAT, CDR2 FQNNGV. The CDR3 DNA sequence: TGTGCCAGCAGCTTCGGGGGGGAAAGGGTCAATGAGCAGTTCTTC. Translation: CASSFGGERVNEQFF.

In nucleotides, the CDR3 is TGTGCCAGCAGTACGGACAGAACGCAAGAGACCCAGTACTTC. Translated: CASSTDRTQETQYF. The chain employs TRBV12-3 or TRBV12-4 and TRBJ2-5, with D tentatively TRBD1 (6 bases). V was shortened by 5 bases and J by 2 bases, with 12 bases between the two germline ends. The length of the CDR3 is 14 residues.

This clonotype was counted a few times. The chain employs TRBV5-1 and TRBJ1-1; no reliable D call. Germline CDR1 and CDR2: SGHRS and YFSETQ. Trimming stripped 2 bases from V and 0 bases from J, with 8 bases between. The CDR3 extends over 14 amino acids. The CDR3: CASSFETMNTEAFF. Written as DNA, the CDR3 is TGCGCCAGCAGCTTCGAGACAATGAACACTGAAGCTTTCTTT.

This clonotype was seen repeatedly, ten times or more. The chain links TRBV20-1 to TRBJ2-5; TRBD2 agrees at 11 bases. V lost 4 bases and J lost 5; bases outside the gene matches: 9. CDR3 size: 15 residues. CDR1 and CDR2 (germline): DFQATT, SNEGSKA (reference sequence). The CDR3 DNA reads as TGCAGTGCTATTAGCGGGAGGGCCCTTTGGGAGACCCAGTACTTC. Protein sequence: CSAISGRALWETQYF.

In its sample, this clonotype was seen a few times. The chain uses TRBV14 and TRBJ1-1; D is uncertain. V lost 0 bases and J lost 11, with 16 bases in between. Germline values: CDR1 SGHDN, CDR2 FVKESK. The CDR3 is made up of 14 amino acids. This CDR3 is CASSQDALHGAAFF. The CDR3 DNA reads TGTGCCAGCAGCCAAGATGCGCTTCACGGCGCGGCTTTCTTT.